The 5 T cell receptor beta chains given below trace back to one sample, sequenced in a study of blood T cell repertoires in COVID-19. TCRdb's table, derived via immunoSEQ multiplex PCR, lists solely in-frame clones and lacks some. The sample lists 300,000 to 350,000 clones; around 90% were seen once. The source material was peripheral blood. The receptors shown here come from a woman under 30 who had recovered from COVID-19.

The rearrangement uses TRBV4-3 and TRBJ2-1; 9 bases agree with TRBD1. The germline gives CDR1 LGHNA, CDR2 YSLEER. The CDR3 loop spans 13 amino acids. Trimming at V came to 0 bases and at J to 14 bases, leaving 5 bases not matched to a gene. The CDR3 spells CASSQDVGQGKFF. The CDR3 coding sequence is TGCGCCAGCAGCCAAGATGTCGGACAGGGGAAGTTCTTC.

The chain employs TRBV3-1 (or the pseudogene TRBV3-2) and TRBJ2-1; 13 positions match TRBD2. Germline CDR1 and CDR2: LGHDT and YNNKEL (reference sequence). Germline trimming cut 2 bases from V and 4 bases from J; bases unmatched to any gene: 11. The CDR3 is 19 residues long. CDR3: CASSQKELAGGVPYNEQFF. The DNA for the CDR3 is TGTGCCAGCAGCCAAAAGGAACTAGCGGGAGGGGTCCCTTACAATGAGCAGTTCTTC.

The V and J genes are TRBV6-5 and TRBJ1-2, with D possibly being TRBD1 (6 bases). This CDR3 has 11 amino acids. Germline CDR1 is MNHEY and CDR2 is SVGAGI. With 8 bases removed from V and 8 bases from J, the gap between germline ends came to 12 bases. As DNA, the CDR3 is TGTGCCAGCCGGGGGGCGAAGGGCTACACCTTC. It specifies CASRGAKGYTF.

V gene TRBV3-1 (or the pseudogene TRBV3-2) combines with J gene TRBJ2-2; 12 nucleotides align to TRBD1. The CDR3 spans 17 residues. The ends lost 6 bases at V and 2 bases at J; junction bases unmatched: 7. Germline-derived CDR1 and CDR2 are LGHDT and YNNKEL (reference sequence). The CDR3 region is CASSRPGTGGNTGELFF. The CDR3 DNA reads TGTGCCAGCAGTCGTCCCGGGACAGGGGGCAACACCGGGGAGCTGTTTTTT.

The chain carries TRBV11-2 and TRBJ2-3, with 8 bases matching TRBD2. Unmatched junction bases numbered 2, after V lost 3 bases and J lost 0 bases. CDR3 length: 15 amino acids. Germline V gives CDR1 SGHAT, CDR2 FQNNGV. The DNA for the CDR3 is TGTGCCAGCAGCTTTGCGGGAGGTAGCACAGATACGCAGTATTTT. Residues: CASSFAGGSTDTQYF.